These 30 T cell receptor beta chains were sequenced from one sample in a study of T cell responses to AZD1222 COVID-19 vaccine. Using immunoSEQ multiplex PCR, the repertoire was profiled, and TCRdb retains in-frame clones only, with some absent. Altogether over 150,000 clones are present, approximately 92% being singletons, with the ten largest covering 1.5% to 2%. The sample here was peripheral blood, taken on day 0 of AZD1222 vaccination. Source of these receptors: an adult in good health.

The chain links TRBV18 to TRBJ1-2, with D unclear. Trimming left V 3 bases short and J 2 bases short, with 16 bases between. Germline CDR1 is KGHSH and CDR2 is LQKENI. The CDR3 totals 16 residues. The chain's CDR3 is CASSPPDGKINYGYTF. The CDR3 region has the DNA TGTGCCAGCTCACCCCCTGACGGAAAAATAAACTATGGCTACACCTTC.

This chain joins TRBV3-1 (or the pseudogene TRBV3-2) and TRBJ1-1, with unresolved D. Per the germline V gene, CDR1 is LGHDT and CDR2 is YNNKEL (reference sequence). Trimming stripped 1 base from V and 2 bases from J, with 11 bases between. The CDR3 loop spans 15 amino acids. The CDR3 reads CASSQALTVNTEAFF. As DNA, the CDR3 is TGTGCCAGCAGCCAAGCACTTACAGTCAACACTGAAGCTTTCTTT.

The chain links TRBV7-2 to TRBJ2-7; D remains ambiguous. This CDR3 has 15 residues. Between the trimmed V and J ends, which lost 1 base and 2 bases, there was a span of 12 bases. The germline V gene encodes CDR1 SGHTA and CDR2 FQGNSA. CDR3 region: CASSLESGRTYEQYF. For the CDR3, the DNA is TGTGCCAGCAGCTTAGAATCGGGCAGAACCTACGAGCAGTACTTC.

The chain carries TRBV7-2 and TRBJ1-5; D may be TRBD1 (5 bases). This CDR3 has 15 residues. The V end lost 1 base, the J end lost 1 base, and 8 bases lay between the germline ends. Germline lookup yields CDR1 SGHTA and CDR2 FQGNSA. The CDR3: CASSLDGGSNQPQHF. The CDR3 DNA reads as TGTGCCAGCAGCTTAGATGGGGGAAGCAATCAGCCCCAGCATTTT.

The genes are TRBV6-5 and TRBJ1-3, with D unresolved. From germline, CDR1 is MNHEY and CDR2 SVGAGI. V lost 2 bases and J 2 bases, leaving 10 bases between the germline ends. The CDR3 covers 15 residues. The CDR3 DNA reads TGTGCCAGCAGTTACGACTGGGGTCCTGGAAACACCATATATTTT. It is translated as CASSYDWGPGNTIYF.

This chain joins TRBV29-1 and TRBJ1-1; a possible D gene is TRBD1 (6 bases). In germline, CDR1 is SQVTM, CDR2 ANQGSEA. V was pared by 3 bases and J by 0 bases, with 11 bases between. The CDR3 extends over 14 amino acids. Here the CDR3 reads CSVELTGLNTEAFF. Written as DNA, the CDR3 is TGCAGCGTTGAGTTGACAGGCTTGAACACTGAAGCTTTCTTT.

This chain connects TRBV5-3 to TRBJ2-7; D gene uncertain. TRBV5-3 is placed among ORFs of uncertain function. Trimming took 5 bases from V and 4 from J, leaving 16 bases between them. The CDR3 is 14 residues long. The CDR3 here is CARRYPTDGYEQYF. CDR3 sequence (DNA): TGTGCCAGAAGATACCCTACGGATGGGTACGAGCAGTACTTC.

J is TRBJ2-2 and V is TRBV11-3; no firm D call. Trimming removed 3 bases at V and 7 bases at J, with 15 bases between. The CDR3 totals 15 residues. The germline CDR1 and CDR2 sequences are SGHNT and YENEEA. CDR3 sequence: CASSFLASPGGELFF. CDR3 DNA sequence: TGTGCCAGCAGCTTCCTCGCTTCGCCTGGCGGGGAGCTGTTTTTT.

The rearrangement uses TRBV6-5 and TRBJ1-5; D is perhaps TRBD1 (5 bases). The V gene lost 6 bases and the J gene lost 4 bases, with 13 bases spanning the gap. The germline CDR1 and CDR2 sequences are MNHEY and SVGAGI. This CDR3 has 14 amino acids. As DNA, the CDR3 is TGTGCCAGCAGACCCCGGGGCCAAAATCAGCCCCAGCATTTT. Amino acids: CASRPRGQNQPQHF.

Of note for this clone: An end of the junction does not agree with germline; a read error may underlie this. V gene TRBV2 combines with J gene TRBJ1-4; no clear D gene. Germline values: CDR1 SNHLY, CDR2 FYNNEI. The CDR3 length is 11 residues. CDR3 amino acids: CASSDAVRQGF. CDR3 coding DNA: TGTGCCAGCAGTGACGCTGTTCGCCAAGGGTTT.

This clone is a singleton in its sample. The chain has TRBV6-5 and TRBJ2-2; 7 nucleotides agree with TRBD1. Losses at the gene ends were 6 bases for V and 5 bases for J; bases not matched to a gene: 6. The CDR3 length is 14 residues. CDR1 is MNHEY, CDR2 SVGAGI, per germline. CDR3 DNA sequence: TGTGCCAGCAGGAGGACAGGAGAGACCGGGGAGCTGTTTTTT. Protein sequence: CASRRTGETGELFF.

This chain links TRBV18 with TRBJ2-1; the match to TRBD1 covers 7 bases. The CDR3 contains 16 residues. Per the germline V gene, CDR1 is KGHSH and CDR2 is LQKENI. V was pared by 4 bases and J by 4 bases, with 10 bases of the junction left unmatched. The CDR3 loop reads CASSLSTGRQYNEQFF. DNA for the CDR3: TGTGCCAGCTCACTATCGACAGGGCGCCAGTACAATGAGCAGTTCTTC. Full variable domain (missing parts from reference TRBV18 and TRBJ2-1): NAGVMQNPRHLVRRRGQEARLRCSPMKGHSHVYWYRQLPEEGLKFMVYLQKENIIDESGMPKERFSAEFPKEGPSILRIQQVVRGDSAAYFCASSLSTGRQYNEQFFGPGTRLTVL.

The genes are TRBV2 and TRBJ1-1; TRBD1 matches 8 bases. The trim removed 6 bases at V and 2 bases at J, leaving 5 bases unmatched. The CDR3 runs to 14 residues. CDR1 is SNHLY and CDR2 is FYNNEI in the germline V gene. The CDR3: CASSPTGVNTEAFF. The CDR3 region has the DNA TGTGCCAGCAGCCCGACAGGGGTTAACACTGAAGCTTTCTTT.

The chain employs TRBV19 and TRBJ1-1; 7 nucleotides agree with TRBD1. CDR3 length: 16 amino acids. V gave up 3 bases and J gave up 5 bases; unmatched junction bases: 12. Germline assignment: CDR1 LNHDA and CDR2 SQIVND (reference sequence). CDR3 nucleotides: TGTGCCAGTAGTATCTCTCACAGGGGTCGGGGGACTGAAGCTTTCTTT. Protein sequence: CASSISHRGRGTEAFF. Together with reference TRBV19 and TRBJ1-1, the CDR3 gives the full variable domain: DGGITQSPKYLFRKEGQNVTLSCEQNLNHDAMYWYRQDPGQGLRLIYYSQIVNDFQKGDIAEGYSVSREKKESFPLTVTSAQKNPTAFYLCASSISHRGRGTEAFFGQGTRLTVV.

The chain employs TRBV11-2 and TRBJ2-5; a weak D match, TRBD2 (5 bases). The CDR3 covers 15 residues. Trimming removed 5 bases at V and 7 bases at J, with 20 bases between. CDR1 is SGHAT, CDR2 FQNNGV, per germline. CDR3 loop: CASSRGSPEGGTQYF. The CDR3 DNA reads as TGTGCCAGCAGCCGTGGTAGCCCAGAGGGCGGGACCCAGTACTTC. The full variable domain, in which reference TRBV11-2 and TRBJ2-5 provide the parts outside the CDR3, is EAGVAQSPRYKIIEKRQSVAFWCNPISGHATLYWYQQILGQGPKLLIQFQNNGVVDDSQLPKDRFSAERLKGVDSTLKIQPAKLEDSAVYLCASSRGSPEGGTQYFGPGTRLLVL.

CDR3 loop: CASSQSGPPNTEAFF. Written as DNA, the CDR3 is TGTGCCAGCAGCCAAAGCGGGCCCCCGAACACTGAAGCTTTCTTT. The chain couples TRBV3-1 (or the pseudogene TRBV3-2) to TRBJ1-1; D remains ambiguous. Germline-derived CDR1 and CDR2 are LGHDT and YNNKEL (reference sequence). The CDR3 totals 15 residues. Trimming pared 2 bases from V and 1 base from J, leaving 11 bases between.

The rearrangement links TRBV5-6 to TRBJ1-6; 10 nucleotides line up with TRBD1. V dropped 4 bases and J dropped 6; count of bases not matched to a gene: 10. There are 17 residues in the CDR3. Per germline, CDR1 SGHDT and CDR2 YYEEEE. The DNA of the CDR3 is TGTGCCAGCAGCCGAGACAGGGGGCAAATAACTAATTCACCCCTCCACTTT. This gives the protein CASSRDRGQITNSPLHF.

The chain combines TRBV5-1 with TRBJ2-7; TRBD1 matches 8 bases. Trimming at V came to 4 bases and at J to 3 bases, leaving 12 bases not matched to a gene. Germline CDR1 SGHRS, CDR2 YFSETQ. This CDR3 has 16 residues. CDR3 amino acids: CASSPQGQGTLYEQYF. The CDR3 nucleotides are TGCGCCAGCAGCCCACAAGGACAGGGTACCCTCTACGAGCAGTACTTC.

The chain couples TRBV12-3 or TRBV12-4 to TRBJ2-7; TRBD1 agrees at 7 bases. The CDR3 is 13 residues long. The trim removed 3 bases at V and 4 bases at J, leaving 3 bases unmatched. This CDR3 reads CASSFGTEYEQYF. The CDR3 DNA reads as TGTGCCAGCAGTTTCGGGACAGAATACGAGCAGTACTTC.

The chain recombines TRBV6-5 with TRBJ1-3, with D hard to call. Germline assignment: CDR1 MNHEY and CDR2 SVGAGI. This CDR3 is built from 14 residues. Trimming stripped 2 bases from V and 3 bases from J, with 8 bases between. CDR3 in DNA: TGTGCCAGCAGTTACAAGGGTTTTGGAAACACCATATATTTT. Amino acid sequence: CASSYKGFGNTIYF.

The chain is built from TRBV4-1 and TRBJ2-5; TRBD1 matches 8 bases. V dropped 5 bases and J dropped 5; count of bases not matched to a gene: 7. Germline V gene lookup returns CDR1 MGHRA and CDR2 YSYEKL. The CDR3 is 14 residues long. The CDR3 region is CASSSAGQGETQYF. CDR3 DNA: TGCGCCAGCAGCTCGGCTGGACAGGGCGAGACCCAGTACTTC.

The chain combines TRBV29-1 with TRBJ1-2; D is undetermined. The CDR3 consists of 13 residues. Trimming left V 5 bases short and J 5 bases short, with 15 bases between. Germline CDR1 is SQVTM and CDR2 is ANQGSEA. The CDR3 DNA is TGCAGCGTTATCGGCGGGGTGGATTATGGCTACACCTTC. Translating it yields CSVIGGVDYGYTF.

The table lists this clone with a count of one. The chain recombines TRBV11-1 with TRBJ2-3, with 8 positions matching TRBD1. The CDR3 runs to 16 residues. V shed 5 bases, J shed 3 bases, and the junction held 10 bases outside the gene matches. CDR1 and CDR2 (germline): SGHAT, FQDESV (reference sequence). CDR3 DNA sequence: TGTGCCAGCAGCCGCGGACAGGGAAAAGTTACAGATACGCAGTATTTT. Protein product: CASSRGQGKVTDTQYF.

The CDR3 DNA follows: TGTGCCAGCTCACCGGGTTTAAGTCAGCCCCAGCATTTT. Protein product: CASSPGLSQPQHF. This chain links TRBV18 with TRBJ1-5; D remains unclear. V lost 3 bases and J lost 6, with 9 bases in between. This CDR3 comprises 13 residues. The germline gives CDR1 KGHSH, CDR2 LQKENI.

The rearrangement joins TRBV28 to TRBJ2-7, with D possibly being TRBD1 or TRBD2 (5 bases each). Germline loops: CDR1 MDHEN, CDR2 SYDVKM. The CDR3 is 11 amino acids. Trimming stripped 7 bases from V and 5 bases from J, with 9 bases between. CDR3 in amino acids: CASNLGDEQYF. The CDR3 DNA reads as TGTGCCAGCAATCTGGGGGACGAGCAGTACTTC.

The rearrangement joins TRBV2 to TRBJ2-4, with unresolved D. The V gene's germline CDR1 is SNHLY and CDR2 FYNNEI. Trimming left V 8 bases short and J 0 bases short, with 8 bases between. The CDR3 sequence is 13 residues long. The CDR3 region is CASVELAKNIQYF. In DNA form, the CDR3 reads TGTGCCAGCGTCGAGCTAGCCAAAAACATTCAGTACTTC.

The V call is TRBV5-1, the J call TRBJ1-3, with D perhaps matching TRBD1 (6 bases). CDR3 size: 18 residues. Per germline, CDR1 SGHRS and CDR2 YFSETQ. Trimming took off 5 bases at V and 1 base at J, with 22 bases between the two ends. In DNA, the CDR3 is TGCGCCAGCAGGGAGGGCAGGGGACCCCCAGATTCTGGAAACACCATATATTTT. Protein: CASREGRGPPDSGNTIYF.

This rearrangement joins TRBV20-1 to TRBJ1-2; no firm D call. V dropped 2 bases and J dropped 2 bases, with 3 bases sitting between them. Germline V CDR1 and CDR2: DFQATT, SNEGSKA (reference sequence). CDR3 length: 11 residues. Here the CDR3 DNA reads TGCAGTGCTAGAACGAACTATGGCTACACCTTC. Translation gives CSARTNYGYTF.

V gene TRBV28 combines with J gene TRBJ1-1; no clear D gene. V was pared by 9 bases and J by 2 bases, with 13 bases between. The CDR3 covers 13 residues. From germline, CDR1 is MDHEN and CDR2 SYDVKM. CDR3 DNA sequence: TGTGCCAGTTGCCCCGAATATAACACTGAAGCTTTCTTT. Protein sequence: CASCPEYNTEAFF.

The V call is TRBV12-5, the J call TRBJ2-7, with TRBD2 identical over 10 bases. CDR1 LGHNT and CDR2 FRNRAP come from the germline V gene. The V gene end was trimmed by 1 base and the J gene end by 3 bases; junction bases not matched to a gene: 6. The CDR3 is 16 amino acids. The CDR3 loop is CASGLGLAGEGYEQYF. As DNA, the CDR3 is TGTGCTAGTGGTTTGGGGCTAGCGGGAGAAGGCTACGAGCAGTACTTC. The full variable domain, with the rest looked up from reference TRBV12-5 and TRBJ2-7, is DARVTQTPRHKVTEMGQEVTMRCQPILGHNTVFWYRQTMMQGLELLAYFRNRAPLDDSGMPKDRFSAEMPDATLATLKIQPSEPRDSAVYFCASGLGLAGEGYEQYFGPGTRLTVT.